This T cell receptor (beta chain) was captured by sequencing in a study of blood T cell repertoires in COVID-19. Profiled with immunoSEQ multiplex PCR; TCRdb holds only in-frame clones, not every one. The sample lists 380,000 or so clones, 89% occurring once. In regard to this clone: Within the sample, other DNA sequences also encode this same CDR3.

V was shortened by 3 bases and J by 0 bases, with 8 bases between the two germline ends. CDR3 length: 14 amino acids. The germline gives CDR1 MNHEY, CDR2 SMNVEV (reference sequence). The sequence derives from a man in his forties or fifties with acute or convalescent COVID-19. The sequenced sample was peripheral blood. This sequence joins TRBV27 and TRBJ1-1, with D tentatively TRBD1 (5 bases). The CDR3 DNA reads TGTGCCAGCAGTTTTGGGACTCTGAACACTGAAGCTTTCTTT. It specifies CASSFGTLNTEAFF.